This T cell receptor (beta chain) stems from a study of blood T cell repertoires in COVID-19. This CDR3 comprises 17 residues. Trimming removed 3 bases from V and 6 bases from J; junction bases left unmatched: 10. CDR1 is SGHAT, CDR2 FQNNGV, per germline. Sequencing was performed with immunoSEQ multiplex PCR; in TCRdb, only in-frame clones are kept and a portion is missing. This table holds some 48,000 clones, around 83% found once. The sequenced material came from peripheral blood. This sequence originates from a human donor with acute or convalescent COVID-19. The donor label of this sample is uncertain. The chain employs TRBV11-2 and TRBJ2-2, with 10 positions matching TRBD2. This CDR3 reads CASSLFGLAGAPGELFF. The CDR3 nucleotides are TGTGCCAGCAGCTTGTTTGGGCTAGCGGGGGCCCCCGGGGAGCTGTTTTTT.